The next 27 T cell receptor beta chains were all read from a single sample in a study of CD8 T cell repertoires and HIV-1 epitope variants. The protocol was immunoSEQ multiplex PCR, while the TCRdb copy is restricted to in-frame clones and leaves out a portion. The sample holds about 7,100 clones; around two thirds are singletons and the top ten take about two fifths. No antigen has been identified for these receptors. The sequencing sample was made of cultured CD8+ T cells derived from PBMCs. The source of these receptors is a male donor with HIV.

V is TRBV2 and J is TRBJ2-1, with 9 bases aligning to TRBD2. Looked up from germline, CDR1 is SNHLY and CDR2 is FYNNEI. The V segment lost 1 base and the J segment 4 bases; nucleotides outside the gene matches: 5. The CDR3 spans 16 residues. Here the CDR3 DNA reads TGTGCCAGCAGTGAAGTCCGGCTAGCGGGGTACAATGAGCAGTTCTTC. Its protein product is CASSEVRLAGYNEQFF. The whole variable domain, remainder taken from reference TRBV2 and TRBJ2-1, is EPEVTQTPSHQVTQMGQEVILRCVPISNHLYFYWYRQILGQKVEFLVSFYNNEISEKSEIFDDQFSVERPDGSNFTLKIRSTKLEDSAMYFCASSEVRLAGYNEQFFGPGTRLTVL.

J is TRBJ1-5 and V is TRBV9; D perhaps matches TRBD1 (6 bases). Germline V lookup: CDR1 SGDLS, CDR2 YYNGEE. V dropped 0 bases and J dropped 5 bases, with 9 bases sitting between them. CDR3 length: 14 amino acids. DNA for the CDR3: TGTGCCAGCAGCGTAGAAGCAGGGGATCAGCCCCAGCATTTT. Translating it yields CASSVEAGDQPQHF.

The chain links TRBV27 to TRBJ2-7; D is perhaps TRBD1 or TRBD2 (5 bases each). The germline CDR1 and CDR2 sequences are MNHEY and SMNVEV (reference sequence). Trimming removed 6 bases at V and 6 bases at J, with 21 bases between. The CDR3 length is 15 residues. The CDR3 region has the DNA TGTGCCAGCAGGGCGCATGGTGAGGGGCTATCCGAGCAGTACTTC. Its translation is CASRAHGEGLSEQYF.

This chain joins TRBV19 and TRBJ2-7; 8 bases agree with TRBD1. V trimming: 2 bases; J trimming: 4 bases; junction bases outside the gene matches: 10. Germline V gene lookup returns CDR1 LNHDA and CDR2 SQIVND (reference sequence). There are 16 residues in the CDR3. As DNA, the CDR3 is TGTGCCAGTAGTATAACCCTGGACAGGGAGTCGTACGAGCAGTACTTC. Protein product: CASSITLDRESYEQYF.

Note on this clone: At one of its ends the junction is not consistent with the germline gene, which may arise from a read error. The chain is built from TRBV7-2 and TRBJ1-2; 10 bases map to TRBD1. Germline values: CDR1 SGHTA, CDR2 FQGNSA. CDR3 length equals 14 residues. CDR3 bases: TGTGCCAGCAGCGATCCCGGGACAGGGGTCCTCGGTGCCTTC. It codes for CASSDPGTGVLGAF.

The chain links TRBV13 to TRBJ2-1, with 11 nucleotides matching TRBD2. The germline gives CDR1 PRHDT, CDR2 FYEKMQ (reference sequence). V dropped 8 bases and J dropped 2; count of bases not matched to a gene: 11. The CDR3 spans 17 residues. CDR3 residues: CASLRLAGRGPYNEQFF. Here the CDR3 DNA reads TGTGCCAGCCTACGACTAGCGGGGAGGGGCCCCTACAATGAGCAGTTCTTC.

V usage is TRBV6-5 and J usage is TRBJ2-5; 8 bases match TRBD1. This CDR3 spans 15 amino acids. The germline V gene has CDR1 MNHEY and CDR2 SVGAGI. Losses at the gene ends were 2 bases for V and 5 bases for J; bases not matched to a gene: 7. The CDR3, as DNA: TGTGCCAGCAGTTACACGCAGGGGGCGGGGGAGACCCAGTACTTC. Translated, it gives CASSYTQGAGETQYF.

The rearrangement joins TRBV7-8 to TRBJ2-1; tentatively, D is TRBD2 (5 bases). This CDR3 spans 12 amino acids. Trimming shortened V by 5 bases and J by 10 bases, and 12 bases separated the two germline ends. Germline loops: CDR1 SGHVS, CDR2 FQNEAQ. Here the CDR3 DNA reads TGTGCCAGCAGCCCAAGCCCGGGAGAGCAGTTCTTC. Translating it yields CASSPSPGEQFF.

The V call is TRBV5-6, the J call TRBJ1-3; no reliable D call. The germline V gene encodes CDR1 SGHDT and CDR2 YYEEEE. V lost 0 bases, J lost 0 bases, and 4 bases lay in between. The length of the CDR3 is 14 residues. This chain's CDR3 is CASSLGSSGNTIYF. The CDR3 DNA sequence: TGTGCCAGCAGCTTGGGGTCCTCTGGAAACACCATATATTTT.

The CDR3 protein is CASIPGGVGYGYTF. CDR3 DNA: TGTGCCAGCATCCCCGGCGGGGTCGGGTATGGCTACACCTTC. This rearrangement joins TRBV28 to TRBJ1-2; no clear D. Germline V gene lookup returns CDR1 MDHEN and CDR2 SYDVKM. V was cut by 7 bases and J by 5 bases, with 17 bases left in between. The CDR3 has 14 residues.

This clone was recorded a few times. The chain employs TRBV4-2 and TRBJ1-2, with D perhaps TRBD1 (5 bases). The V end lost 4 bases, the J end lost 8 bases, and 17 bases lay between the germline ends. Germline lookup yields CDR1 LGHNA and CDR2 YNFKEQ. The length of the CDR3 is 14 residues. The chain's CDR3 is CASSRGDSLYGYTF. The DNA of the CDR3 is TGTGCCAGCAGCCGAGGAGACAGTCTATACGGCTACACCTTC.

This sequence joins TRBV19 and TRBJ2-2; 8 nucleotides align to TRBD1. The germline gives CDR1 LNHDA, CDR2 SQIVND (reference sequence). V was clipped by 6 bases and J by 7 bases; unmatched bases: 10. The CDR3 is 15 residues long. The CDR3 here is CASRTEQGAGGELFF. The CDR3 DNA reads as TGTGCCAGTAGAACAGAGCAGGGGGCCGGCGGGGAGCTGTTTTTT.

The chain links TRBV6-5 to TRBJ2-5; TRBD1 matches 7 bases. CDR1 and CDR2 (germline): MNHEY, SVGAGI. The junction had 8 bases not matched to a gene; V was cut back by 2 bases and J by 2 bases. The CDR3 extends over 16 amino acids. As DNA, the CDR3 is TGTGCCAGCAGTTACGCCACAGGGGAAGGGCAAGAGACCCAGTACTTC. Encoded protein: CASSYATGEGQETQYF.

This chain joins TRBV5-4 and TRBJ2-7, with D possibly matching TRBD1 (5 bases). Per germline, CDR1 SGHNT and CDR2 YYREEE (reference sequence). This CDR3 has 14 amino acids. The V and J ends lost 2 bases and 2 bases respectively, with 11 bases between them. CDR3 sequence (DNA): TGTGCCAGCAGCTTTGGAACAGGCACCTACGAGCAGTACTTC. This sequence encodes CASSFGTGTYEQYF.

This clone has just a few counts. The chain is built from TRBV28 and TRBJ2-1; D gene uncertain. Germline values: CDR1 MDHEN, CDR2 SYDVKM. The CDR3 runs to 14 residues. Trimming removed 3 bases from V and 5 bases from J, with 11 bases in between. CDR3 region: CASSFSLTNNEQFF. The CDR3 DNA reads TGTGCCAGCAGTTTCAGCCTTACCAACAATGAGCAGTTCTTC.

CDR3 protein: CASSPDGSTDTQYF. CDR3 DNA: TGTGCCAGCAGCCCAGACGGAAGCACAGATACGCAGTATTTT. V is TRBV7-2 and J is TRBJ2-3; D remains ambiguous. The germline V and J ends were trimmed by 5 bases and 0 bases, with 9 bases remaining between them. Per the germline V gene, CDR1 is SGHTA and CDR2 is FQGNSA. The CDR3 contains 14 residues.

Written as DNA, the CDR3 is TGTGCCAGCAGCGTAGGAGATATTGTTCAGCCCCAGCATTTT. This encodes CASSVGDIVQPQHF. The J gene is TRBJ1-5, the V gene TRBV9; no clear D gene. V dropped 0 bases and J dropped 6 bases, with 10 bases sitting between them. Germline assignment: CDR1 SGDLS and CDR2 YYNGEE. The CDR3 contains 14 residues. Complete variable domain (other parts from reference TRBV9 and TRBJ1-5): DSGVTQTPKHLITATGQRVTLRCSPRSGDLSVYWYQQSLDQGLQFLIQYYNGEERAKGNILERFSAQQFPDLHSELNLSSLELGDSALYFCASSVGDIVQPQHFGDGTRLSIL.

The chain uses TRBV19 and TRBJ2-1; 7 nucleotides line up with TRBD2. CDR1 LNHDA and CDR2 SQIVND come from the germline V gene (reference sequence). The CDR3 has 15 amino acids. With 5 bases clipped from V and 4 bases from J, the junction kept 8 bases outside the gene matches. The CDR3 sequence is CASSVGEGPYNEQFF. CDR3 DNA: TGTGCCAGTAGTGTTGGGGAGGGGCCTTACAATGAGCAGTTCTTC.

The CDR3 coding sequence is TGTGCCACCGAAAATAGTATAGCGGGAGGGCCTGGGGGCGAGCAGTACTTC. Translation gives CATENSIAGGPGGEQYF. This rearrangement joins TRBV28 to TRBJ2-7; 11 bases match TRBD2. This CDR3 is built from 17 residues. Trimming at V came to 10 bases and at J to 6 bases, leaving 20 bases not matched to a gene. Germline CDR1 and CDR2: MDHEN and SYDVKM.

The genes are TRBV7-6 and TRBJ2-7, with 9 positions matching TRBD1. V was pared by 5 bases and J by 3 bases, with 5 bases of the junction left unmatched. The CDR3 runs to 14 residues. Germline-derived CDR1 and CDR2 are SGHVS and FNYEAQ. The CDR3 here is CASSPPGQGYEQYF. CDR3 in DNA: TGTGCCAGCAGCCCACCGGGACAGGGCTACGAGCAGTACTTC.

This clone appeared a few times. The chain is built from TRBV9 and TRBJ1-1; D is unclear. The CDR3 is 11 residues long. Germline V gene lookup returns CDR1 SGDLS and CDR2 YYNGEE. V was trimmed by 3 bases and J by 5 bases, leaving 5 bases between them. CDR3 amino acids: CASSGRTEAFF. Here the CDR3 DNA reads TGTGCCAGCAGCGGAAGAACTGAAGCTTTCTTT.

This chain links TRBV6-4 with TRBJ1-5; D may be TRBD1 (5 bases). V was shortened by 10 bases and J by 0 bases, with 13 bases between the two germline ends. The CDR3 is 14 residues long. Germline lookup yields CDR1 MRHNA and CDR2 SNTAGT. The CDR3 DNA reads TGTGCCAAGGGTAAGGGGCATAGCAATCAGCCCCAGCATTTT. Translated: CAKGKGHSNQPQHF.

The gene calls are TRBV28 and TRBJ2-1, with 7 bases that match TRBD1. Trimming took 4 bases from V and 4 from J; bases not matched to a gene: 7. Germline assignment: CDR1 MDHEN and CDR2 SYDVKM. The CDR3 runs 15 residues. The CDR3 DNA follows: TGTGCCAGCAGTTCCGTCCAGGGGGATTACAATGAGCAGTTCTTC. Translated, it gives CASSSVQGDYNEQFF.

This clone was seen just once. The CDR3 coding sequence is TGTGCCAGCAGCTTAGGAGGCGGGTGGGAGACCCAGTACTTC. This sequence encodes CASSLGGGWETQYF. V is TRBV7-9 and J is TRBJ2-5; TRBD2 might be the D (5 bases). V lost 1 base and J lost 5, with 11 bases in between. The CDR3 is 14 amino acids. CDR1 and CDR2 (germline): SEHNR, FQNEAQ (reference sequence).

V usage is TRBV19 and J usage is TRBJ2-7; weak D call: TRBD1 (5 bases). Per germline, CDR1 LNHDA and CDR2 SQIVND (reference sequence). The length of the CDR3 is 13 residues. V was shortened by 7 bases and J by 2 bases, with 12 bases between the two germline ends. This CDR3 reads CASKAGPTYEQYF. The CDR3 DNA reads as TGTGCCAGTAAGGCAGGGCCCACCTACGAGCAGTACTTC.

The rearrangement uses TRBV30 and TRBJ2-7; perhaps TRBD1 as D (5 bases). CDR1 is GTSNPN, CDR2 SVGIG, per germline (reference sequence). Between the trimmed V and J ends, which lost 1 base and 2 bases, there was a span of 6 bases. CDR3 size: 12 residues. DNA of the CDR3: TGTGCCTGGAGTGAGACAGCCTACGAGCAGTACTTC. It yields the protein CAWSETAYEQYF.

The chain carries TRBV5-6 and TRBJ2-7; 7 bases are a match to TRBD1. Trimming cost V 7 bases and J 2 bases; bases outside gene matches: 9. Germline lookup yields CDR1 SGHDT and CDR2 YYEEEE. The CDR3 has 14 residues. The CDR3: CASGRDSETYEQYF. CDR3 in DNA: TGTGCCAGCGGTCGGGACAGCGAAACCTACGAGCAGTACTTC.